This T cell receptor (beta chain) was recovered during a study of graft-versus-host responses after intestinal transplantation (dated by TCRdb to the early 2020s). For context, the study as a whole: Recipients received multivisceral, liver-intestinal, or isolated intestinal transplants. Every recipient was given anti-thymocyte globulin induction, followed by around three years of maintenance tacrolimus and steroids. After intestinal transplantation, graft-versus-host and host-versus-graft alloreactive T cell clones were followed in the graft, circulation and bone marrow using bulk TCR-beta CDR3 sequencing. Alloreactive clones were identified by sequencing pre-transplant mixed lymphocyte reaction products and comparing them with unstimulated pre-transplant donor and recipient T cells. The cohort enrolled about two dozen intestinal transplant recipients, one of whom was a retransplant, and a few patients without pretransplant specimens were excluded. A peak of at least 4% donor T cells among recipient peripheral blood mononuclear cells was the definition used for donor T cell macrochimerism. Rather than going through the commercial service, samples from a few later patients were sequenced in-house on an Illumina MiSeq and processed with MiXCR. Paper-wide results and their limitations: Early after transplant, peak levels of circulating GvH clones were associated with declines in HvG clones. Patients with donor T cell macrochimerism had high GvH to HvG T cell clonal ratios in their allografts. GvH clones were detected in recipient bone marrow, and some of these GvH clones were observed earlier in ileal mucosa or blood, consistent with an intestinal mucosal origin. The conclusions were limited by the relatively low number and heterogeneity of the intestinal transplant patients.

To note about this clone: It lacks a known antigen. No much larger clone exists at a distance of one base, and base qualities are not known.

Clipping removes 3 bases from V and 12 bases from J, with 16 as the unmatched junction base count. Taken from the germline V gene (reference sequence), the CDR1 and CDR2 loops are MNHEY and SMNVEV. The CDR3, from cysteine to phenylalanine, totals 16 residues. Only CDR3 DNA remains: 48 bases, in frame from the first base. In the first month after transplant, blood samples were collected up to 4 times, and after that at least monthly when available. To prepare the library, the immunoSEQ multiplex PCR assay was applied. For most patients, genomic DNA was subjected to high-throughput TCR-beta CDR3 sequencing by Adaptive Biotechnologies. Per the authors' processing: Adaptive's ImmunoSEQ software was the source of the TCR sequencing data for about 17 patients, while a few other patients were processed with MiXCR and VDJtools. CDR3 nucleotide sequences shared between donor and recipient were removed because the origin of such sequences could not be assigned. At least 2-fold expansion over unstimulated cells and a minimum CFSE-low frequency of 0.002% (template counts) or 0.001% (read counts) were required for clones to be classified as alloreactive. Clones were considered mappable if detected in sequenced pre-transplant spleen, lymph node, or MLR CFSE-low populations of the donor or recipient. The cumulative frequency of alloreactive clones was calculated as a percentage of all sequences, weighted by copy number. TCRdb holds this immuneACCESS table with in-frame rearrangements only. Some clones are missing; in checked studies, unresolved V genes explain under half, and the rest has no known cause. That table is the source of V, J and clone size, and D and trimming were worked out from the DNA. The sample has roughly 10,000 clones on record, over 90% of them singletons. 2% to 2.5% of the sample is held by the ten biggest clonotypes.

Here the sequenced sample was PBMCs, taken 8 days after intestinal transplant. This TCR came from a human patient who received an intestinal transplant, so some T cells may come from the graft donor. The chain is assembled from TRBV27 and TRBJ2-1; 8 bases in the junction line up with TRBD2. The CDR3 protein sequence reads: CASSFSRAGGLPGQFF. The nucleotide sequence reads TGTGCCAGCAGTTTTTCTCGGGCGGGGGGCCTCCCTGGGCAGTTCTTC.